The 7 T cell receptor beta chains below all came from one sample that was sequenced in a study of T cell responses to AZD1222 COVID-19 vaccine (dated by TCRdb to about 2021). The time point label of this sample denotes: baseline before first vaccination. Receptors were amplified or captured by the immunoSEQ multiplex PCR assay. The table comes from immuneACCESS by way of TCRdb, which keeps in-frame sequences with V and J called. Part of the clones is missing from these tables; in studies checked, under half for an unresolved V gene and the rest for unknown reasons. The sample table lists 100,000 to 120,000 clones, 80% to 95% of them with a count of one. The ten top clones hold roughly 7% of the sample. Sequenced here: peripheral blood, sampled on day 0 of AZD1222 vaccination. These receptors all come from an adult in good health.

The V gene is TRBV10-3, the J gene TRBJ1-1; D might be TRBD1 (5 bases). Trimming removed 4 bases at V and 10 bases at J, with 16 bases between. This CDR3 spans 13 amino acids. Germline CDR1 is ENHRY and CDR2 is SYGVKD. The chain's CDR3 is CAISVGGMRAAFF. The CDR3 DNA reads as TGTGCCATCAGTGTGGGGGGAATGCGGGCAGCTTTCTTT.

This clone has only a few counts. The chain combines TRBV5-5 with TRBJ1-5; unclear D gene. Per germline, CDR1 SGHKS and CDR2 YYEKEE (reference sequence). The CDR3 runs 13 residues. V was trimmed by 0 bases and J by 6 bases, leaving 7 bases between them. The CDR3 nucleotides are TGTGCCAGCAGCTTGGGGCCTGTTCAGCCCCAGCATTTT. It translates to CASSLGPVQPQHF.

In this sample, this clone turned up a few times. In nucleotides, the CDR3 is TGTGCCAGCAGCTACGCCGCCGGGACTTCCCGATACAATGAGCAGTTCTTC. It is translated as CASSYAAGTSRYNEQFF. The rearrangement links TRBV11-2 to TRBJ2-1, with TRBD2 as a possible D gene (6 bases). CDR1 and CDR2 from the germline V gene are SGHAT and FQNNGV. This CDR3 region has 17 residues. V lost 4 bases to trimming and J lost 4 bases, with 20 bases between them.

This clone was recorded only once. The rearrangement links TRBV29-1 to TRBJ2-7, with D hard to call. V lost 5 bases to trimming and J lost 2 bases, with 7 bases between them. Germline CDR1 is SQVTM and CDR2 is ANQGSEA. There are 11 residues in the CDR3. CDR3 DNA sequence: TGCAGCGTTAGTTCAGCCTACGAGCAGTACTTC. Translation gives CSVSSAYEQYF.

The chain recombines TRBV15 with TRBJ1-6; D is possibly TRBD1 (5 bases). V was clipped by 8 bases and J by 10 bases, with 12 bases between them. This CDR3 has 12 residues. Germline assignment: CDR1 LNHNV and CDR2 YYDKDF (reference sequence). The CDR3 protein is CATRGGGSPLHF. The CDR3 bases are TGTGCCACCCGTGGGGGAGGATCACCCCTCCACTTT.

Concerning this clone: This sample includes further DNA sequences coding for the same CDR3. The gene calls are TRBV19 and TRBJ1-2; D may be TRBD1 (5 bases). V shed 3 bases and J shed 2 bases, with 7 bases lying between them. CDR1 LNHDA and CDR2 SQIVND come from the germline V gene (reference sequence). The CDR3 is 13 amino acids. The CDR3 coding sequence is TGTGCCAGTAGTATTGAGGGGAACTATGGCTACACCTTC. Translation: CASSIEGNYGYTF.

This chain joins TRBV11-2 and TRBJ1-1; tentative D call: TRBD1 (5 bases). The V end lost 5 bases, the J end lost 4 bases, and 14 bases lay between the germline ends. The CDR3 runs 14 residues. Germline-derived CDR1 and CDR2 are SGHAT and FQNNGV. The CDR3 sequence is CASSGRVRGTEAFF. CDR3 coding DNA: TGTGCCAGCAGCGGCAGGGTGAGGGGCACTGAAGCTTTCTTT.